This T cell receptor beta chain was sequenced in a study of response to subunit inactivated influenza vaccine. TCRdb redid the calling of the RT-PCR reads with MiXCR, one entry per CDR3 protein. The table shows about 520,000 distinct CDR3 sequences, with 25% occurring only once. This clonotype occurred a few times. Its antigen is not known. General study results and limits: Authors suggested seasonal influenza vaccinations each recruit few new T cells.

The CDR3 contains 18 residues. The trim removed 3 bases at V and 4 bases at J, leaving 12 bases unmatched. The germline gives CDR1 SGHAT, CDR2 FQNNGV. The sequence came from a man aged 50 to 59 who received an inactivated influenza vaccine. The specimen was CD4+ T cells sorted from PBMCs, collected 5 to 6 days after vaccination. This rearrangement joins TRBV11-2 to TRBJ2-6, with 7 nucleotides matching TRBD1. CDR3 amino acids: CASSFTDRVFSGANVLTF. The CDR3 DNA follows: TGTGCCAGCAGCTTTACCGACAGGGTATTCTCGGGGGCCAACGTCCTGACTTTC.